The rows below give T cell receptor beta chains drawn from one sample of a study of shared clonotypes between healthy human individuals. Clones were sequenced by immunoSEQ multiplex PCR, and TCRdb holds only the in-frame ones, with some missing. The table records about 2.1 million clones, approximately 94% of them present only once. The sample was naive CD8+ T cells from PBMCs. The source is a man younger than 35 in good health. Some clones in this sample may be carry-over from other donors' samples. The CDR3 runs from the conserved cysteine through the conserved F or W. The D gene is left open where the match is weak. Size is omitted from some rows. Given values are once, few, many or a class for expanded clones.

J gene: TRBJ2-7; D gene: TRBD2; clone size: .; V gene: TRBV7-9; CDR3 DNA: TGTGCCAGCAGCTTAGCCCGGGGGGGTATTTCCGAGCAGTACTTC; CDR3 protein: CASSLARGGISEQYF
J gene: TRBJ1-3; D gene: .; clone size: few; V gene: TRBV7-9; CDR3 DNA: TGTGCCAGCAGCTTAGTGGTCGCGGGAAACACCATATATTTT; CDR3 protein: CASSLVVAGNTIYF
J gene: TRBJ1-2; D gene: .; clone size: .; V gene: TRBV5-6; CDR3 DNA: TGTGCCAGCAGCGGGGACTTTTTTGGCTACACCTTC; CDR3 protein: CASSGDFFGYTF
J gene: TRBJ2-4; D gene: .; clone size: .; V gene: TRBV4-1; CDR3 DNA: TGCGCCAGCAGCCAAGTGGTTTTGGTAGCCAAAAACATTCAGTACTTC; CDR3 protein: CASSQVVLVAKNIQYF
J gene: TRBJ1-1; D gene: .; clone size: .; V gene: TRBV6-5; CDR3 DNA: TGTGCCAGCAGTGCGAAAACCCCGTGGACTGAAGCTTTCTTT; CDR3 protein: CASSAKTPWTEAFF
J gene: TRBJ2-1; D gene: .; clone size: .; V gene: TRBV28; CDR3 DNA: TGTGCCAGCAGCTGGCCTCGGTACAATGAGCAGTTCTTC; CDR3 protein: CASSWPRYNEQFF
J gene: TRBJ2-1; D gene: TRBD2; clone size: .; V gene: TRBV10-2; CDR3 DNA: TGCGCCAGCAGCCCCCCCTCCCGACAGGGTTTCGGACTAGCGGTCTCCTCTGGGGGCAATGAGCAGTTCTTC; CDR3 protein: CASSPPSRQGFGLAVSSGGNEQFF
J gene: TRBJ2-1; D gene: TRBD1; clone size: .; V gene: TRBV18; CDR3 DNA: TGTGCCAGCTCACCATTGGGTACAGGGGGGAACAATGAGCAGTTCTTC; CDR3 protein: CASSPLGTGGNNEQFF
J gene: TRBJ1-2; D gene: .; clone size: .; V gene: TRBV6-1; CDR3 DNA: TGTGCGGGGAGCACCCGGTCCCGACTCTATGGCTACACCTTC; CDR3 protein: CAGSTRSRLYGYTF
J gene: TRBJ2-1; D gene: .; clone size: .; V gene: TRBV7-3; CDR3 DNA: TGTGCCAGCAGCTTACTGCTAGCTGAATCGGAACAGTTCTTC; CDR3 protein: CASSLLLAESEQFF
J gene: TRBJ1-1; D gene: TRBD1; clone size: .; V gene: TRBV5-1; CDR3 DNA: TGCGCCAGCAGCACAGGGGCTGAAGCTTTCTTT; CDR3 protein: CASSTGAEAFF
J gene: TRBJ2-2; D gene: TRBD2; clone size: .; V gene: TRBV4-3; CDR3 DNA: TGCGCCAGCAGCCAAGATCGTAGAGCTAGCGGCACCCTCTTGGGGACCACCGGGGAGCTGTTTTTT; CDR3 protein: CASSQDRRASGTLLGTTGELFF
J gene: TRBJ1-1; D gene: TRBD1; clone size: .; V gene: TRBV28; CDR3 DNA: TGTGCCAGCAGGCCGACAGGGGGCGAGGCGATCACTGAAGCTTTCTTT; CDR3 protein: CASRPTGGEAITEAFF
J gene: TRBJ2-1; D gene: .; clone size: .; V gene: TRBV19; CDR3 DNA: TGTGCCAGTAGTCTATACCCCAAGACAGCCTACAATGAGCAGTTCTTC; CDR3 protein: CASSLYPKTAYNEQFF
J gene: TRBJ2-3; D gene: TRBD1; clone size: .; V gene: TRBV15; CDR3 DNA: TGTGCCACCAGCTGGACAGGAACCACAGATACGCAGTATTTT; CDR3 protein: CATSWTGTTDTQYF
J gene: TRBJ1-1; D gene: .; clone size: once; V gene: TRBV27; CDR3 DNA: TGTGCCAGCAGACCTGGAGGCAGGGTCACCTCTAACACTGAAGCTTTCTTT; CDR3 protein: CASRPGGRVTSNTEAFF
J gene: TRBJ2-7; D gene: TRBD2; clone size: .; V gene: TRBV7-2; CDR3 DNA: TGTGCCAGCAACCTTGTGGCGGGAGAGGGCGAGCAGTACTTC; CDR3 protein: CASNLVAGEGEQYF
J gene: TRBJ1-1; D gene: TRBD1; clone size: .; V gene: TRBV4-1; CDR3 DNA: TGCGCCAGCAGCCAAGCACAGGGGTATACTGAAGCTTTCTTT; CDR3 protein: CASSQAQGYTEAFF
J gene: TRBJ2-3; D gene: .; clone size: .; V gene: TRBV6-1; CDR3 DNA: TGTGCCAGCAGTGCGTTCTCCTGGTCCACAGATACGCAGTATTTT; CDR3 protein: CASSAFSWSTDTQYF
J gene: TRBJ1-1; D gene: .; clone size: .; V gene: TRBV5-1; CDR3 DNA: TGCGCCAGCAGCCCCCCGGTCGTGGGGGGCAGTCCGAACACTGAAGCTTTCTTT; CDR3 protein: CASSPPVVGGSPNTEAFF
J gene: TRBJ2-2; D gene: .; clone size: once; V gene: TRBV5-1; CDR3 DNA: TGCGCCAGCAGCGGACCCGGGAGAAACACCGGGGAGCTGTTTTTT; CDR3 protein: CASSGPGRNTGELFF
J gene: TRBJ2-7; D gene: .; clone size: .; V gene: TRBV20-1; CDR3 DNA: TGCAGTGCCCTCACGCAACACGAGCAGTACTTC; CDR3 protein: CSALTQHEQYF
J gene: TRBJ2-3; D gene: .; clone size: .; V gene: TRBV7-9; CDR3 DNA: TGTGCCAGCAGCTTAGCGGAGGTAGTGGATACGCAGTATTTT; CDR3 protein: CASSLAEVVDTQYF
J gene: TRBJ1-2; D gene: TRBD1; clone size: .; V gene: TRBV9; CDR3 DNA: TGTGCCAGCAGCGTAGCTTTGGGGGACAGGGTCCATGGCTACACCTTC; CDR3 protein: CASSVALGDRVHGYTF
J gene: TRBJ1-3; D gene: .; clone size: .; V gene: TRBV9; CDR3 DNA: TGTGCCAGCAGCGTACGGTCCGACGCAGGAAACACCATATATTTT; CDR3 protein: CASSVRSDAGNTIYF
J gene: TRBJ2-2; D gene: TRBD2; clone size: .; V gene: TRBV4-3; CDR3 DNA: TGCGCCAGCAGCCAAGATCTTAGGCTAGCGGGAGTTAATGGGCCCGGGGAGCTGTTTTTT; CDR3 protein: CASSQDLRLAGVNGPGELFF
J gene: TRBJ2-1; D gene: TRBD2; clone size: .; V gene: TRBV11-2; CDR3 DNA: TGTGCCAGCAGCTCCGCTAGCGGGAGGGGCCAACGGGGTTACAATGAGCAGTTCTTC; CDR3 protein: CASSSASGRGQRGYNEQFF
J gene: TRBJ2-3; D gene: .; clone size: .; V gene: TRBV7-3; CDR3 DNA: TGTGCCAGCAGCTTAAGCTCTAGTGATTCTCCAGATACGCAGTATTTT; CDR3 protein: CASSLSSSDSPDTQYF
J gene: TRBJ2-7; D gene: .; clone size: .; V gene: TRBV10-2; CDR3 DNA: TGCGCCAGCAGGGCGGGCAGGATGGTATACGAGCAGTACTTC; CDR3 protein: CASRAGRMVYEQYF
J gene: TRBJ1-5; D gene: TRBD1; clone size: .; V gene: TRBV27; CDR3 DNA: TGTGCCAGCAGGGGGACAGGGGGCATACAGCCCCAGCATTTT; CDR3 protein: CASRGTGGIQPQHF
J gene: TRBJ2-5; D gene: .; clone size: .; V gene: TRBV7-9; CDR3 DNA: TGTGCCAGCGGGGGTACCAGGTACCAAGAGACCCAGTACTTC; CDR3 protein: CASGGTRYQETQYF
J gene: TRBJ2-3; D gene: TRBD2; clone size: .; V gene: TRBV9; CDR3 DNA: TGTGCCAGCAGCCCCTTGGAAAGCGGGAGGGATACGCAGTATTTT; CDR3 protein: CASSPLESGRDTQYF
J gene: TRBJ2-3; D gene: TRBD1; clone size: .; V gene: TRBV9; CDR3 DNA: TGTGCCAGCAGCGTAGAGGGACAGGGGCCAGATACGCAGTATTTT; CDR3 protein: CASSVEGQGPDTQYF
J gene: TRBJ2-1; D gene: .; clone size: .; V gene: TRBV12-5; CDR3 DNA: TGTGCTAGTGGTTTGGGTGGCCGGGGTGAGCAGTTCTTC; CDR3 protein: CASGLGGRGEQFF
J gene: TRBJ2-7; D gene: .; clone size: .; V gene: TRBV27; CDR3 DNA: TGTGCCAGCAGTTCCAGAGACAGAGCCTACTACGAGCAGTACTTC; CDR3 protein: CASSSRDRAYYEQYF
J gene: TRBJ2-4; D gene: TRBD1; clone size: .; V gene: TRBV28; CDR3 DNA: TGTGCCAGCAGCGCGACAGGGGGTAGAAACATTCAGTACTTC; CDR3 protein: CASSATGGRNIQYF
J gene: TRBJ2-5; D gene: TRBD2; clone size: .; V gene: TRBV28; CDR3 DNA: TGTGCCAGCAGAGCCGGGACTAGCGTAAAAGAGACCCAGTACTTC; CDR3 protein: CASRAGTSVKETQYF
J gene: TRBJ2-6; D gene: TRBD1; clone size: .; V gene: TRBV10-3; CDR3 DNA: TGTGCCATCAGTGAGTCCCAGGGGACAGGGGCTTCTTTTCCCGGGGCCAACGTCCTGACTTTC; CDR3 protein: CAISESQGTGASFPGANVLTF
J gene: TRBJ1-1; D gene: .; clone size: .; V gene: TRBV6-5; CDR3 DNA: TGTGCCAGCAGTTACTCGATAGGGGGGAACACTGAAGCTTTCTTT; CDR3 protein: CASSYSIGGNTEAFF
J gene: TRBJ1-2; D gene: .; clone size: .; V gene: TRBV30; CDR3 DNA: TGTGCCTGGAGTTTTACTACAGGGTTCGGATATGGCTACACCTTC; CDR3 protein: CAWSFTTGFGYGYTF
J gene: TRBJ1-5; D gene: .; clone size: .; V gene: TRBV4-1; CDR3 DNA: TGCGCCAGCAGCCGCCGGAGAGGGAATCAGCCCCAGCATTTT; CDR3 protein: CASSRRRGNQPQHF
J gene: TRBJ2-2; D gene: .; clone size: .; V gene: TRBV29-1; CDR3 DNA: TGCAGCGTTGAGAGGCAGGGGTTGAGGGCCGGGGAGCTGTTTTTT; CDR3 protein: CSVERQGLRAGELFF
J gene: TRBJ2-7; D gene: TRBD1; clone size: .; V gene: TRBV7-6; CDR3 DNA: TGTGCCAGCAGCCTAGGGACAGGGCGTACCTACGAGCAGTACTTC; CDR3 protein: CASSLGTGRTYEQYF
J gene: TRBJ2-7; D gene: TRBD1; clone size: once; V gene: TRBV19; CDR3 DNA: TGTGCCAGTAGCATTCTACCGGGACAGGGGTTAGACGAGCAGTACTTC; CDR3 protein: CASSILPGQGLDEQYF
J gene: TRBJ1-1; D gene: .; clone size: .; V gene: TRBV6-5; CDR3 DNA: TGTGCCAGCAGTTACAACGAGGACACTGAAGCTTTCTTT; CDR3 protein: CASSYNEDTEAFF
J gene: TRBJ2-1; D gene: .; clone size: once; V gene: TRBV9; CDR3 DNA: TGTGCCAGCAGCGGTTCAGCTTCCAATGAGCAGTTCTTC; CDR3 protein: CASSGSASNEQFF
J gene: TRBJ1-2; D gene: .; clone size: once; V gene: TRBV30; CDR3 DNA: TGTGCCTGGAGTGTACCACCTGGAGACTATGGCTACACCTTC; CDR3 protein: CAWSVPPGDYGYTF
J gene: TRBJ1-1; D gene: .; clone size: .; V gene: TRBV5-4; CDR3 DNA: TGTGCCAGCAGCACGGGCTTGGGGGGCACTGAAGCTTTCTTT; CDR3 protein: CASSTGLGGTEAFF
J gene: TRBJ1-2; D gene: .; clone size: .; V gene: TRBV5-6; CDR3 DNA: TGTGCCAGCAGCTTAGGGTCAGGCAACTATGGCTACACCTTC; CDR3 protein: CASSLGSGNYGYTF
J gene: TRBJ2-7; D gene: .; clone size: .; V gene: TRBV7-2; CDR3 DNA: TGTGCCAGCAGCTTAGGACCTGCAGGACTCTACGAGCAGTACTTC; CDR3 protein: CASSLGPAGLYEQYF
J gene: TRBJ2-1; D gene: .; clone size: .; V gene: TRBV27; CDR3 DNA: TGTGCCAGCAGTTTATCCCTGGGCTACAATGAGCAGTTCTTC; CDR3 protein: CASSLSLGYNEQFF
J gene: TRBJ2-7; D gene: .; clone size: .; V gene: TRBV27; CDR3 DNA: TGTGCCAGCAGTTCTTGGGAAGGGGCGAGCTCCTACGAGCAGTACTTC; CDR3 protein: CASSSWEGASSYEQYF
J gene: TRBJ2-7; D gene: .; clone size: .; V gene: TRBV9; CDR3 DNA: TGTGCCAGCAGCGTAGAGGCGGACGCGTCCTACGAGCAGTACTTC; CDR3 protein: CASSVEADASYEQYF
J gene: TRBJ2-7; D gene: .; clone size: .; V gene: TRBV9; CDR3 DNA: TGTGCCAGCAGCGTAGGAAGGGACCCTTACTACGAGCAGTACTTC; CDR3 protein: CASSVGRDPYYEQYF